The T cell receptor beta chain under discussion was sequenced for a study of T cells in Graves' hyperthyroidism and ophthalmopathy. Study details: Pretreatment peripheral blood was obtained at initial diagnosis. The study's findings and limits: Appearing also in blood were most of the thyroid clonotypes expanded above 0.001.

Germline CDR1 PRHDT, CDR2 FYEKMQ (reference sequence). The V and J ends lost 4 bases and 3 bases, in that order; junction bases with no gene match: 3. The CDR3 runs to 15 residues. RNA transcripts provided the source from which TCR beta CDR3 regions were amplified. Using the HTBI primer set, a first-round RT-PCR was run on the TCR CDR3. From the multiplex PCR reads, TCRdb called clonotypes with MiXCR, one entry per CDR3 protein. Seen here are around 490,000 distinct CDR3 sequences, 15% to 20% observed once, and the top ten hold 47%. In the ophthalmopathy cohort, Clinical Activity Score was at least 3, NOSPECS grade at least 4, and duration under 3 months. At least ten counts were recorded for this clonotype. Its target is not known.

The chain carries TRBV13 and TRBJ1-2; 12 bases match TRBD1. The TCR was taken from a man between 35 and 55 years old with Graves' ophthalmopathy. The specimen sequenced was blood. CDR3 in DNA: TGTGCCAGCAGCTCGGGGACAGGGGGCGACTATGGCTACACCTTC. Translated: CASSSGTGGDYGYTF. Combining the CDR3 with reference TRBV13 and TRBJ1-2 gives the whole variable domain AAGVIQSPRHLIKEKRETATLKCYPIPRHDTVYWYQQGPGQDPQFLISFYEKMQSDKGSIPDRFSAQQFSDYHSELNMSSLELGDSALYFCASSSGTGGDYGYTFGSGTRLTVV.